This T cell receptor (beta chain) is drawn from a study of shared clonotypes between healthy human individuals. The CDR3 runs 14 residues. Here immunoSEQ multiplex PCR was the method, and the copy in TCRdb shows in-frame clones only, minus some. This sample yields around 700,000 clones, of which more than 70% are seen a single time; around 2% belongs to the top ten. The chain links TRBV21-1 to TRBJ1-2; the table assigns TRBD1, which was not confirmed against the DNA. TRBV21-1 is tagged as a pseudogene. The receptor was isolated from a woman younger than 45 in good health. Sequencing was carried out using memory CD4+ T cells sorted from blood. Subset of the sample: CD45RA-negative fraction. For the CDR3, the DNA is TGTGCCAGCAGCAAAGGCCCAGGGTATGGTGGCTACACCTTC. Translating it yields CASSKGPGYGGYTF.